The 28 T cell receptor beta chains below were found in one sample sequenced in a study of blood T cell repertoires in COVID-19. Method: immunoSEQ multiplex PCR; TCRdb's copy keeps in-frame clones and lacks some. The table has about 80,000 clones, 84% seen once. Sequences were obtained from peripheral blood. These receptor sequences come from a human donor in a cohort sampled during active COVID-19.

CDR3 residues: CASSPPGQGYEQYF. The CDR3 nucleotides are TGTGCCAGCTCACCACCGGGACAGGGCTACGAGCAGTACTTC. The chain carries TRBV18 and TRBJ2-7; 9 bases line up with TRBD1. The germline V gene has CDR1 KGHSH and CDR2 LQKENI. This CDR3 is built from 14 residues. The junction had 0 bases not matched to a gene; V was cut back by 0 bases and J by 3 bases.

The chain is built from TRBV7-3 and TRBJ2-3; TRBD1 matches 9 bases. CDR3 length: 16 residues. V was pared by 1 base and J by 2 bases, with 4 bases of the junction left unmatched. Germline CDR1 is SGHTA and CDR2 is FQGTGA. The CDR3 DNA is TGTGCCAGCAGCTTAATGGGACAGGGTCTCACAGATACGCAGTATTTT. Protein sequence: CASSLMGQGLTDTQYF.

This chain links TRBV7-7 with TRBJ2-5, with TRBD2 matching 12 bases. Trimming removed 4 bases from V and 6 bases from J; junction bases left unmatched: 6. Looked up from germline, CDR1 is SSHAT and CDR2 is FNYEAQ (reference sequence). This CDR3 is built from 15 residues. CDR3 bases: TGTGCCAGCAGCTCCGGACTAGCGGGGACCCAGACCCAGTACTTC. Its protein product is CASSSGLAGTQTQYF.

The chain has TRBV5-5 and TRBJ2-3, with D uncertain. Germline lookup yields CDR1 SGHKS and CDR2 YYEKEE (reference sequence). Trimming stripped 1 base from V and 6 bases from J, with 9 bases between. The CDR3 contains 13 residues. CDR3 region: CASSLQMQDTQYF. As DNA, the CDR3 is TGTGCCAGCAGCTTGCAAATGCAGGATACGCAGTATTTT.

This clone was recorded once. The V call is TRBV24-1, the J call TRBJ2-1; TRBD1 matches 10 bases. Germline loops: CDR1 KGHDR, CDR2 SFDVKD. Germline trimming cut 4 bases from V and 6 bases from J; bases unmatched to any gene: 5. The CDR3 covers 15 residues. CDR3 DNA sequence: TGTGCCACCAGTGACCCGGGACAGGGGAGCAATGAGCAGTTCTTC. As protein: CATSDPGQGSNEQFF.

This chain links TRBV30 with TRBJ1-2; D not resolved. V lost 3 bases, J lost 3 bases, and 8 bases lay in between. The CDR3 extends over 12 amino acids. Germline V lookup: CDR1 GTSNPN, CDR2 SVGIG (reference sequence). The CDR3 DNA reads as TGTGCCTGGAGAGGGAGTCACTATGGCTACACCTTC. Translation gives CAWRGSHYGYTF.

The chain has TRBV6-1 and TRBJ1-5, with D perhaps matching TRBD1 (6 bases). Between the trimmed V and J ends, which lost 2 bases and 4 bases, there was a span of 18 bases. Germline assignment: CDR1 MNHNS and CDR2 SASEGT. The length of the CDR3 is 17 residues. CDR3 sequence reads: CASSELSETGLNQPQHF. The CDR3, as DNA: TGTGCCAGCAGTGAACTTTCGGAGACAGGACTGAATCAGCCCCAGCATTTT.

V gene TRBV9 combines with J gene TRBJ1-3, with D possibly TRBD1 on 5 matching bases. CDR3 size: 15 residues. Germline loops: CDR1 SGDLS, CDR2 YYNGEE. Trimming removed 0 bases at V and 0 bases at J, with 7 bases between. The CDR3 spells CASSVGQSSGNTIYF. As DNA, the CDR3 is TGTGCCAGCAGCGTAGGACAGAGCTCTGGAAACACCATATATTTT.

The gene calls are TRBV7-2 and TRBJ2-1, with 11 bases that match TRBD2. V was pared by 3 bases and J by 14 bases, with 12 bases of the junction left unmatched. CDR1 is SGHTA, CDR2 FQGNSA, per germline. This CDR3 contains 15 residues. This CDR3 reads CASSFGSGGGIREFF. The CDR3 nucleotides read TGTGCCAGCAGCTTCGGTAGCGGGGGGGGAATACGGGAGTTCTTC.

The chain combines TRBV6-5 with TRBJ2-7; the D gene is possibly TRBD2 (5 bases). The ends were cut back, 6 bases at V and 0 bases at J, with 12 bases in the middle. CDR3 length: 14 amino acids. Germline CDR1 is MNHEY and CDR2 is SVGAGI. Here the CDR3 DNA reads TGTGCCAGCAGGGAGTACGGGGTCTCCTACGAGCAGTACTTC. Its protein product is CASREYGVSYEQYF.

This rearrangement joins TRBV3-1 (or the pseudogene TRBV3-2) to TRBJ1-5, with D perhaps TRBD1 (5 bases). The CDR3 contains 13 residues. Germline V CDR1 and CDR2: LGHDT, YNNKEL (reference sequence). Trimming pared 1 base from V and 9 bases from J, leaving 10 bases between. CDR3 protein: CASSQGGGRPQHF. Written as DNA, the CDR3 is TGTGCCAGCAGCCAAGGGGGGGGTAGGCCCCAGCATTTT.

The chain employs TRBV19 and TRBJ1-2; the D gene is possibly TRBD1 (6 bases). There are 15 residues in the CDR3. Germline V gene data show CDR1 as LNHDA and CDR2 as SQIVND (reference sequence). The V and J ends lost 4 bases and 8 bases respectively, with 20 bases between them. In nucleotides, the CDR3 is TGTGCCAGTAGTACCCGGACAGTTACCACTTGGGGCTACACCTTC. The encoded protein is CASSTRTVTTWGYTF. The variable domain in full, with the rest retrieved from reference TRBV19 and TRBJ1-2, is DGGITQSPKYLFRKEGQNVTLSCEQNLNHDAMYWYRQDPGQGLRLIYYSQIVNDFQKGDIAEGYSVSREKKESFPLTVTSAQKNPTAFYLCASSTRTVTTWGYTFGSGTRLTVV.

This clone was seen a few times. V usage is TRBV5-4 and J usage is TRBJ1-6, with D unclear. V gave up 4 bases and J gave up 10 bases, with 15 bases separating them. This CDR3 region has 14 residues. Germline CDR1 and CDR2: SGHNT and YYREEE (reference sequence). The CDR3 spells CASSPEGGRSPLHF. The CDR3 DNA reads TGTGCCAGCAGCCCGGAGGGCGGACGGTCACCCCTCCACTTT.

The chain has TRBV7-6 and TRBJ2-4; 9 nucleotides align to TRBD1. CDR1 SGHVS and CDR2 FNYEAQ come from the germline V gene. J gave up 1 base and V 5 bases, and 12 bases lay outside the gene matches. The CDR3 covers 18 residues. In DNA form, the CDR3 reads TGTGCCAGCAGCCGTCCCGGGACAGGGTCTGGGGCCAAAAACATTCAGTACTTC. This gives the protein CASSRPGTGSGAKNIQYF.

This chain links TRBV19 with TRBJ1-4; 7 bases line up with TRBD1. Per germline, CDR1 LNHDA and CDR2 SQIVND (reference sequence). The junction had 2 bases not matched to a gene; V was cut back by 2 bases and J by 2 bases. This CDR3 is built from 15 residues. The CDR3 spells CASSIRTGTNEKLFF. The CDR3 DNA follows: TGTGCCAGTAGTATAAGGACAGGTACTAATGAAAAACTGTTTTTT.

The chain recombines TRBV4-2 with TRBJ1-3; TRBD1 aligns across 11 bases. Germline lookup yields CDR1 LGHNA and CDR2 YNFKEQ. The V segment lost 4 bases and the J segment 6 bases; nucleotides outside the gene matches: 2. The length of the CDR3 is 14 residues. CDR3: CASSPGQGVNTIYF. CDR3 in DNA: TGTGCCAGCAGCCCGGGACAGGGGGTAAACACCATATATTTT.

The J gene is TRBJ1-5, the V gene TRBV6-2 or TRBV6-3, with TRBD1 identical over 10 bases. The CDR3 sequence is 17 residues long. Germline V gene lookup returns CDR1 MNHEY and CDR2 SVGEGT. Trimming cost V 5 bases and J 3 bases; bases outside gene matches: 10. The CDR3 sequence: CASSTPSGTGDNQPQHF. The CDR3 DNA is TGTGCCAGCAGTACCCCGTCCGGGACAGGGGACAATCAGCCCCAGCATTTT.

This chain links TRBV5-1 with TRBJ1-5; 7 bases are a match to TRBD1. Trimming removed 0 bases from V and 3 bases from J; junction bases left unmatched: 3. The CDR3 spans 15 residues. Germline V gene sequence: CDR1 SGHRS, CDR2 YFSETQ. In nucleotides, the CDR3 is TGCGCCAGCAGCTTGGATGGGACAGACAATCAGCCCCAGCATTTT. It translates to CASSLDGTDNQPQHF. The full variable domain, completed using reference TRBV5-1 and TRBJ1-5, is KAGVTQTPRYLIKTRGQQVTLSCSPISGHRSVSWYQQTPGQGLQFLFEYFSETQRNKGNFPGRFSGRQFSNSRSEMNVSTLELGDSALYLCASSLDGTDNQPQHFGDGTRLSIL.

The genes are TRBV14 and TRBJ1-2; 7 bases map to TRBD1. The CDR3 has 16 amino acids. Germline loops: CDR1 SGHDN, CDR2 FVKESK. V lost 4 bases and J lost 0; bases outside the gene matches: 8. The DNA of the CDR3 is TGTGCCAGCAGCCGAGGACAGGTCGAAGCTAACTATGGCTACACCTTC. This translates into CASSRGQVEANYGYTF.

The J gene is TRBJ2-7, the V gene TRBV7-8; TRBD1 matches 7 bases. J gave up 6 bases and V 4 bases, and 6 bases lay outside the gene matches. The length of the CDR3 is 13 residues. Germline CDR1 and CDR2: SGHVS and FQNEAQ. Here the CDR3 reads CASSSAGQAEQYF. In nucleotides, the CDR3 is TGTGCCAGCAGCTCGGCTGGACAGGCCGAGCAGTACTTC.

The chain links TRBV9 to TRBJ1-5, with TRBD1 matching 7 bases. Germline V gene lookup returns CDR1 SGDLS and CDR2 YYNGEE. The CDR3 has 15 amino acids. V dropped 0 bases and J dropped 1; count of bases not matched to a gene: 1. The CDR3 DNA is TGTGCCAGCAGCGTAGGGGGACAGAGCAATCAGCCCCAGCATTTT. This encodes CASSVGGQSNQPQHF.

J is TRBJ2-1 and V is TRBV2, with D unclear. Trimming pared 7 bases from V and 5 bases from J, leaving 15 bases between. CDR1 and CDR2 (germline): SNHLY, FYNNEI. The CDR3 contains 14 residues. CDR3 sequence reads: CASTKLFSNNEQFF. CDR3 DNA: TGTGCCAGCACTAAACTTTTTTCCAACAATGAGCAGTTCTTC.

This chain links TRBV5-1 with TRBJ2-1, with 8 bases aligning to TRBD1. Per the germline V gene, CDR1 is SGHRS and CDR2 is YFSETQ. V was clipped by 0 bases and J by 6 bases; unmatched bases: 5. The CDR3 sequence is 15 residues long. In DNA, the CDR3 is TGCGCCAGCAGCTTGGATGGACAGGGTGGCAATGAGCAGTTCTTC. Translated, it gives CASSLDGQGGNEQFF.

This clone was seen a single time. The genes are TRBV5-1 and TRBJ1-2, with 10 bases matching TRBD1. Losses at the gene ends were 6 bases for V and 2 bases for J; bases not matched to a gene: 4. Germline values: CDR1 SGHRS, CDR2 YFSETQ. The CDR3 totals 14 residues. The CDR3 here is CASTPGQGNYGYTF. The CDR3 region has the DNA TGCGCCAGCACCCCGGGACAGGGGAACTATGGCTACACCTTC.

This chain joins TRBV18 and TRBJ2-5, with 8 bases that match TRBD1. The V gene's germline CDR1 is KGHSH and CDR2 LQKENI. This CDR3 region has 14 residues. J was trimmed by 3 bases and V by 6 bases; bases with no gene match: 6. The CDR3 DNA reads as TGTGCCAGCTCGAAGAACAGGGGGAAAGAGACCCAGTACTTC. It is translated as CASSKNRGKETQYF.

The gene calls are TRBV2 and TRBJ1-5; weak D call: TRBD1 (5 bases). The CDR3 has 13 residues. V was clipped by 6 bases and J by 3 bases, with 9 bases between them. Germline lookup yields CDR1 SNHLY and CDR2 FYNNEI. CDR3 in amino acids: CASSDSYNQPQHF. DNA of the CDR3: TGTGCCAGCAGCGACAGTTACAATCAGCCCCAGCATTTT.

The chain is built from TRBV2 and TRBJ1-4; tentatively, D is TRBD1 (6 bases). CDR1 and CDR2 (germline): SNHLY, FYNNEI. This CDR3 region has 15 residues. The V end lost 6 bases, the J end lost 3 bases, and 14 bases lay between the germline ends. CDR3 protein: CASRAPGGPNEKLFF. CDR3 nucleotide sequence: TGTGCCAGCAGGGCCCCGGGGGGCCCTAATGAAAAACTGTTTTTT.

This chain uses TRBV12-3 or TRBV12-4 with TRBJ1-1; D is undetermined. Trimming took 6 bases from V and 10 from J, leaving 15 bases between them. The CDR3 has 12 residues. CDR3 residues: CASSPDTQGAFF. Here the CDR3 DNA reads TGTGCCAGCAGCCCCGACACCCAAGGAGCTTTCTTT.